This T cell receptor (beta chain) was observed in a study of blood T cell repertoires in COVID-19. The overall study: Acute and convalescent COVID-19 specimens originated in the United States, Italy and Spain. The cDNA or gDNA used as material had been derived from T cells, B-cell-depleted T cells, or PBMCs.

Original data processing: Amplifying reference gene primers gave estimates of nucleated cell counts. Repertoires were generated with immunoSEQ multiplex PCR, while TCRdb's copy carries only in-frame clones and drops some. Clonal size and the V and J genes are those of that table, whereas D and trimming came from the DNA. The repertoire holds 180,000 or so clones, with about 85% as singletons. The germline V gene has CDR1 SGHAT and CDR2 FQNNGV. The CDR3 spans 16 residues. V shed 5 bases, J shed 1 base, and the junction held 4 bases outside the gene matches. The TCR sequence derives from a woman aged 80 or older with acute or convalescent COVID-19. Input material: peripheral blood. The chain is built from TRBV11-2 and TRBJ2-3, with TRBD2 matching over 12 bases. CDR3 DNA sequence: TGTGCCAGCAGCCCCCGGACTAGCGGGGGCACAGATACGCAGTATTTT. It is translated as CASSPRTSGGTDTQYF.